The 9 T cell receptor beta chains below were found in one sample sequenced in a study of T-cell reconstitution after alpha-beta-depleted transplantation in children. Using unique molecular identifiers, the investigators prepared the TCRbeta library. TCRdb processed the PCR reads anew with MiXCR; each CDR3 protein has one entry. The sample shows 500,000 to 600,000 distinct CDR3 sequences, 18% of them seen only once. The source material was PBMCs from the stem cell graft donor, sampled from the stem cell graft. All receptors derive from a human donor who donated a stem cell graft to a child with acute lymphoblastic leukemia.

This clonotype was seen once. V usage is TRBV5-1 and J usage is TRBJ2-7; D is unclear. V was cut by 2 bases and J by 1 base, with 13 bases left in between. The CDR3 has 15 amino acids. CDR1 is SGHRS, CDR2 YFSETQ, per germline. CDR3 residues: CASSFGTAPSYEQYF. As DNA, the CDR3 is TGCGCCAGCAGCTTTGGAACAGCCCCTTCCTACGAGCAGTACTTC.

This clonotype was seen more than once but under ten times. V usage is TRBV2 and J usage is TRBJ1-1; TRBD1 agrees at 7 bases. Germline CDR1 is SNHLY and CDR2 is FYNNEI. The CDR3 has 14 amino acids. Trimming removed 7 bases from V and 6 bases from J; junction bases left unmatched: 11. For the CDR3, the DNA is TGTGCCAGCATCTCGACAGGGTTGGTCGCTGAAGCTTTCTTT. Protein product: CASISTGLVAEAFF.

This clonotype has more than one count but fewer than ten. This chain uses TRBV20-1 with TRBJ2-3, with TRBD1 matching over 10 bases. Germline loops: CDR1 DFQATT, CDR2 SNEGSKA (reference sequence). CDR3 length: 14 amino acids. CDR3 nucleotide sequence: TGCAGCGCGAGAAGCGACAGGGGGCTGGATACGCAGTATTTT. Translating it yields CSARSDRGLDTQYF.

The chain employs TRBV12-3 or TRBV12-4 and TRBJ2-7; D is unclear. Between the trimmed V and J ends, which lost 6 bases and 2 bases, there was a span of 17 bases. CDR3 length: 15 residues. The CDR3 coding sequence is TGTGCCAGCAGAATCCGGACCCGCTGGACCTACGAGCAGTACTTC. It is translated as CASRIRTRWTYEQYF.

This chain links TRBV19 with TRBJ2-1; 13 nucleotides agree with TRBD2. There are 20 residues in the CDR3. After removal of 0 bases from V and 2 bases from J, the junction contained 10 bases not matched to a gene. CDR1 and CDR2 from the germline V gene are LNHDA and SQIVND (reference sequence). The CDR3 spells CASSIDLELAGGITYNEQFF. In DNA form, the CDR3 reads TGTGCCAGTAGTATAGATCTGGAACTAGCGGGAGGGATCACCTACAATGAGCAGTTCTTC.

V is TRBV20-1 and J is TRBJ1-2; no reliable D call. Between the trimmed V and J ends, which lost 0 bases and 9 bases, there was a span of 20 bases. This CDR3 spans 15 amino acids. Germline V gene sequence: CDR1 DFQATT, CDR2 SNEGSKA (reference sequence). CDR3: CSARDLEEKGYRYTF. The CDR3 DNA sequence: TGCAGTGCTAGAGATCTCGAGGAAAAGGGATACCGCTACACCTTC.

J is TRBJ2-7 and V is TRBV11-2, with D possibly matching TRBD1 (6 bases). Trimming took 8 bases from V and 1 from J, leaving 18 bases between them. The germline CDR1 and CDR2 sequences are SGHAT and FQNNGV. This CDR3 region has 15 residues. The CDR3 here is CASRLQGKPSYEQYF. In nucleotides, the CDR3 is TGTGCCAGCCGACTTCAGGGGAAACCTTCCTACGAGCAGTACTTC.

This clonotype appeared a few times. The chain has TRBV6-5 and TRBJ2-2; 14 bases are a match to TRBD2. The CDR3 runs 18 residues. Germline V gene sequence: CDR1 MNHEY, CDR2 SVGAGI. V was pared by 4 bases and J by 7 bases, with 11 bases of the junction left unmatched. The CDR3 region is CASSLGLAGATRGGELFF. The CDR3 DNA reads TGTGCCAGCAGTTTGGGACTAGCGGGAGCCACGAGGGGCGGGGAGCTGTTTTTT.

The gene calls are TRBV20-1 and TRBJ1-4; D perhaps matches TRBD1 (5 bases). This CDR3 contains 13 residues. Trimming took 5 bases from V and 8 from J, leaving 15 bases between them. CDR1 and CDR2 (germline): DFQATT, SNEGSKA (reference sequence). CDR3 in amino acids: CSAGTHGGEKLFF. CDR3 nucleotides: TGCAGTGCTGGGACCCACGGTGGGGAAAAACTGTTTTTT.